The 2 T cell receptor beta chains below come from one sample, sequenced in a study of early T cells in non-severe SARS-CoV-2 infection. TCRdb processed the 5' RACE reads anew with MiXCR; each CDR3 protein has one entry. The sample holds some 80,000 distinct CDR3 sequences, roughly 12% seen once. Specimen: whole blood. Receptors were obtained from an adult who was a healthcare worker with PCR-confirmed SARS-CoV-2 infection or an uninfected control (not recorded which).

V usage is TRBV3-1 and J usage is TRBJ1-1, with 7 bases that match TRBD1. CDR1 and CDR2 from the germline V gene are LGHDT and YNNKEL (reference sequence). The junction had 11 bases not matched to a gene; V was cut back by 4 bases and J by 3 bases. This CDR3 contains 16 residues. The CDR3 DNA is TGTGCCAGCAGCCCATGGGGTGGGCAGGGGGACACTGAAGCTTTCTTT. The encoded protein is CASSPWGGQGDTEAFF.

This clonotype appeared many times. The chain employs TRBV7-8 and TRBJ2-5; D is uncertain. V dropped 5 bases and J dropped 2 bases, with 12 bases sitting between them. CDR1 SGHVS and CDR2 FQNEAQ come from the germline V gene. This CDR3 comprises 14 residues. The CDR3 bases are TGTGCCAGCAGCCCCGGTGGACGGCAAGAGACCCAGTACTTC. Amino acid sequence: CASSPGGRQETQYF.